These T cell receptor beta chains were read from a single sample in a study of blood T cell repertoires in COVID-19. Clones were sequenced by immunoSEQ multiplex PCR, and TCRdb holds only the in-frame ones, with some missing. Counted here are approximately 190,000 clones, 88% occurring once; the ten biggest clones make up roughly 6.2%. The material sequenced was peripheral blood. The receptors stem from a woman between 40 and 50 years old who had recovered from COVID-19. The CDR3 runs from the conserved cysteine through the conserved F or W. The D gene is left open where the match is weak.

TRBJ1-5	TRBV6-5	.	TGTGCCAGCAGTTACTCGGGAGGGAATCAGCCCCAGCATTTT	CASSYSGGNQPQHF
TRBJ1-4	TRBV7-8	.	TGTGCCAGCAGCTTAAGTCAGGGACTTAATGAAAAACTGTTTTTT	CASSLSQGLNEKLFF
TRBJ2-7	TRBV28	.	TGTGCCAGCAATCCGGGAGTGGGTGTGGGGGAGCAGTACTTC	CASNPGVGVGEQYF
TRBJ2-1	TRBV4-1	TRBD2	TGCGCCAGCGCCATTGAGCGGGGGGGCTCCTACAATGAGCAGTTCTTC	CASAIERGGSYNEQFF
TRBJ1-4	TRBV11-1	.	TGTGCCAGCAGCATCGTCGCAGGGCACGAAAAACTGTTTTTT	CASSIVAGHEKLFF
TRBJ2-1	TRBV2	TRBD2	TGTGCCAGCACCCTGACTAGCGGGAGGGCCAATGAGCAGTTCTTC	CASTLTSGRANEQFF
TRBJ2-7	TRBV9	TRBD2	TGTGCCAGCAGCGTAACTAGCGAAAATTACGAGCAGTACTTC	CASSVTSENYEQYF
TRBJ2-3	TRBV5-1	TRBD2	TGCGCCAGCAGGGGGGTAGCGGGTCTCACAGATACGCAGTATTTT	CASRGVAGLTDTQYF
TRBJ2-7	TRBV19	.	TGTGCCAGTAGTACCTTAGACGCAGGTGAGCAGTACTTC	CASSTLDAGEQYF
TRBJ1-4	TRBV19	.	TGTGCCAGCCGCCTGGGACAACATGAAAAACTGTTTTTT	CASRLGQHEKLFF
TRBJ2-2	TRBV5-1	.	TGCGCCAGCAGCTTGGGGCAAGGATCCCGGGTGACCGGGGAGCTGTTTTTT	CASSLGQGSRVTGELFF
TRBJ1-5	TRBV12-5	.	TGTGCTAGTGCCCAGACTAGGGAGTATCAGCCCCAGCATTTT	CASAQTREYQPQHF
TRBJ1-2	TRBV20-1	.	TGCAGTGCTAGTCTCCCAGGGTTCGGCTATGGCTACACCTTC	CSASLPGFGYGYTF
TRBJ1-2	TRBV28	TRBD1	TGTGCCAGTTCGACAGGGGCCTACACCTATGGCTACACCTTC	CASSTGAYTYGYTF